The 7 T cell receptor beta chains given below trace back to one sample, sequenced in a study of T-cell reconstitution after alpha-beta-depleted transplantation in children. It was with unique molecular identifiers that the TCRbeta library was prepared. Each CDR3 protein gets one entry after TCRdb re-called the PCR reads with MiXCR. The sample holds more than 500,000 distinct CDR3 sequences, approximately 10% seen once. Sequencing was performed on PBMCs, mostly from graft donor cells, taken 180 days after TCRalphabeta/CD19-depleted stem cell transplant. These receptors came from a female patient aged 2-9 years who had a stem cell transplant for aplastic anemia, so the T cells may come from the graft donor.

The chain is built from TRBV12-3 or TRBV12-4 and TRBJ1-2, with a possible D match to TRBD1 (6 bases). The ends were cut back, 3 bases at V and 4 bases at J, with 9 bases in the middle. The CDR3 sequence is 13 residues long. In DNA, the CDR3 is TGTGCCAGCAGTTTTCGGGGGGCCTATGGCTACACCTTC. Protein sequence: CASSFRGAYGYTF.

Only a few counts were recorded for this clonotype. The J gene is TRBJ2-3, the V gene TRBV20-1, with TRBD2 matching 12 bases. The V and J ends lost 6 bases and 2 bases, in that order; junction bases with no gene match: 3. Germline V gives CDR1 DFQATT, CDR2 SNEGSKA (reference sequence). CDR3 size: 14 residues. CDR3 DNA sequence: TGCAGTGCCGGACTAGCGGGACCCACAGATACGCAGTATTTT. Protein: CSAGLAGPTDTQYF.

The chain links TRBV12-3 or TRBV12-4 to TRBJ1-4; D is ambiguous. This CDR3 is built from 14 residues. Trimming removed 5 bases from V and 6 bases from J, with 13 bases in between. The CDR3 protein is CASSPGGQDEKLFF. The DNA for the CDR3 is TGTGCCAGCAGTCCCGGAGGGCAAGATGAAAAACTGTTTTTT.

This clonotype was observed at least ten times. The V call is TRBV5-1, the J call TRBJ2-1; 13 nucleotides line up with TRBD2. Germline CDR1 and CDR2: SGHRS and YFSETQ. The CDR3 sequence is 18 residues long. Trimming removed 4 bases from V and 0 bases from J; junction bases left unmatched: 7. CDR3 loop: CASSPGGTSGNSYNEQFF. The CDR3 DNA is TGCGCCAGCAGCCCGGGGGGGACTAGCGGGAACTCCTACAATGAGCAGTTCTTC.

The gene calls are TRBV25-1 and TRBJ2-3; D is possibly TRBD2 (6 bases). Looked up from germline, CDR1 is MGHDK and CDR2 is SYGVNS. The CDR3 has 15 amino acids. Trimming removed 1 base from V and 5 bases from J, with 13 bases in between. CDR3 amino acids: CASSEWEAPGDTQYF. The CDR3 bases are TGTGCCAGCAGTGAATGGGAGGCGCCCGGAGATACGCAGTATTTT.

The chain is built from TRBV7-6 and TRBJ1-1; 7 nucleotides agree with TRBD1. CDR1 SGHVS and CDR2 FNYEAQ come from the germline V gene. The CDR3 contains 15 residues. V dropped 5 bases and J dropped 4; count of bases not matched to a gene: 10. The CDR3, as DNA: TGTGCCAGCAGCCCTGGGACAGTTTGGTCCACTGAAGCTTTCTTT. Residues: CASSPGTVWSTEAFF.

The table lists this clonotype with a few counts. V and J are TRBV28 and TRBJ2-5; TRBD2 is a possible D gene (5 bases). Trimming removed 10 bases from V and 5 bases from J, with 5 bases in between. The CDR3 contains 9 residues. Germline values: CDR1 MDHEN, CDR2 SYDVKM. The CDR3 nucleotides read TGTGCCACGGGGGAGACCCAGTACTTC. Translated, it gives CATGETQYF. Variable domain in full (rest from reference TRBV28 and TRBJ2-5): DVKVTQSSRYLVKRTGEKVFLECVQDMDHENMFWYRQDPGLGLRLIYFSYDVKMKEKGDIPEGYSVSREKKERFSLILESASTNQTSMYLCATGETQYFGPGTRLLVL.